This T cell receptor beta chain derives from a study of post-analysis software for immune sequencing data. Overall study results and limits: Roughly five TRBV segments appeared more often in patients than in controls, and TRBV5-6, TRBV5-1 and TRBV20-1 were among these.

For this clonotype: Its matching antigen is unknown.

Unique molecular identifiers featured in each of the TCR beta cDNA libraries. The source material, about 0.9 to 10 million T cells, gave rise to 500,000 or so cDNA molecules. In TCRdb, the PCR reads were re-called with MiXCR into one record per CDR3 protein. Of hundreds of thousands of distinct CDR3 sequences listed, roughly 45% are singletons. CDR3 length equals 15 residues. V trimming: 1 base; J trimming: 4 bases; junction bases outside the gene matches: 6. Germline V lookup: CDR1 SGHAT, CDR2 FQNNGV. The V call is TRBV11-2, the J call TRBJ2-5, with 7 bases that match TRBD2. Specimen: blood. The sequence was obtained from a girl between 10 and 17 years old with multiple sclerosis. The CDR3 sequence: CASSLGAGVGETQYF. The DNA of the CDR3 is TGTGCCAGCAGCTTAGGGGCGGGAGTGGGAGAGACCCAGTACTTC.